This is a list of T cell receptor beta chains from one sample in a study of response to subunit inactivated influenza vaccine. One entry per CDR3 protein results from TCRdb running MiXCR on the RT-PCR reads. Of around 750,000 distinct CDR3 sequences listed, 21% are singletons. Sequencing used PBMCs from blood, obtained 4 to 6 days after vaccination. The receptor source for this set is a man between 45 and 60 years old who received an inactivated influenza vaccine. Each CDR3 is given with its conserved first and last residue. The D gene is left open where the match is weak. Size values are once, few and many counts, or a class for expanded clones, and some rows have none.

CASSPGSSEQYF | TGTGCCAGCAGCCCGGGGAGCAGTGAGCAGTACTTC | TRBJ2-7 | NA | NA | TRBV7-9
CASSPPAGGTYEQYF | TGTGCCAGCAGTCCCCCAGCGGGAGGGACCTACGAGCAGTACTTC | TRBJ2-7 | TRBD2 | NA | TRBV28
CASSLKRTVPVNEQFF | TGTGCCAGCAGCTTAAAGAGGACAGTCCCTGTGAATGAGCAGTTCTTC | TRBJ2-1 | NA | NA | TRBV7-8
CASSPDSWYQETQYF | TGTGCCAGCAGCCCGGACAGCTGGTACCAAGAGACCCAGTACTTC | TRBJ2-5 | NA | NA | TRBV7-2
CASSRWAQREKLFF | TGTGCCAGCAGCCGCTGGGCCCAACGGGAAAAACTGTTTTTT | TRBJ1-4 | NA | few | TRBV7-2
CASSVDSGVNTEAFF | TGTGCCAGCAGCGTGGACAGTGGGGTGAACACTGAAGCTTTCTTT | TRBJ1-1 | NA | few | TRBV7-2
CASSLVLRRSAEQYF | TGCGCCAGCAGCTTGGTTCTGAGACGGTCGGCTGAGCAGTACTTC | TRBJ2-7 | NA | few | TRBV5-1
CASSRTGGFAEAFF | TGCGCCAGCAGCCGGACAGGGGGGTTTGCTGAAGCTTTCTTT | TRBJ1-1 | TRBD1 | few | TRBV5-1
CATSRDRGSSYNEQFF | TGTGCCACCAGCAGAGACAGGGGGAGCTCCTACAATGAGCAGTTCTTC | TRBJ2-1 | TRBD1 | NA | TRBV15
CASSPGTGDRETQYF | TGTGCCAGCAGCCCCGGGACAGGGGATAGAGAGACCCAGTACTTC | TRBJ2-5 | TRBD1 | NA | TRBV28
CASSPVSLAGADTQYF | TGTGCCAGCAGCCCGGTTAGCCTGGCTGGTGCAGATACGCAGTATTTT | TRBJ2-3 | NA | few | TRBV7-9
CASSLSSGNSYNEQFF | TGTGCCAGCAGTTTGTCCAGCGGGAATAGTTACAATGAGCAGTTCTTC | TRBJ2-1 | TRBD2 | few | TRBV28
CASREGTGEYF | TGTGCCAGCAGGGAGGGAACAGGGGAGTACTTC | TRBJ2-7 | NA | NA | TRBV25-1
CSARDRTGFSYEQYF | TGCAGTGCTAGAGATAGAACAGGATTCTCCTACGAGCAGTACTTC | TRBJ2-7 | NA | NA | TRBV20-1
CSARGPGGSYEQYF | TGCAGTGCCCGTGGGCCAGGGGGCTCCTACGAGCAGTACTTC | TRBJ2-7 | TRBD1 | few | TRBV20-1
CASSDSTPGRKQFF | TGTGCCAGCAGTGACTCGACCCCCGGACGGAAGCAGTTCTTC | TRBJ2-1 | NA | NA | TRBV6-4
CASTLGTPSSYNEQFF | TGTGCCAGCACCTTGGGGACTCCGAGCTCCTACAATGAGCAGTTCTTC | TRBJ2-1 | NA | few | TRBV12-3/TRBV12-4
CSAAPGIRQPQHF | TGCAGTGCCGCGCCTGGGATTCGTCAGCCCCAGCATTTT | TRBJ1-5 | NA | once | TRBV20-1
CASSSVTQMTTDTQYF | TGTGCCAGCAGTTCGGTAACACAAATGACCACAGATACGCAGTATTTT | TRBJ2-3 | NA | NA | TRBV12-3/TRBV12-4
CAISARSGGETQYF | TGTGCCATCAGTGCCCGTAGCGGGGGAGAGACCCAGTACTTC | TRBJ2-5 | TRBD2 | many | TRBV10-3
CSASRNYNEQFF | TGCAGTGCTAGCCGGAACTACAATGAGCAGTTCTTC | TRBJ2-1 | NA | few | TRBV20-1
CATTGQVTDTQYF | TGTGCCACAACTGGACAGGTCACAGATACGCAGTATTTT | TRBJ2-3 | TRBD1 | few | TRBV10-3
CASGTGAYEQYF | TGTGCCAGCGGTACAGGGGCCTACGAGCAGTACTTC | TRBJ2-7 | TRBD1 | NA | TRBV3-1
CASIFEGTGELFF | TGTGCCAGCATTTTTGAGGGGACCGGGGAGCTGTTTTTT | TRBJ2-2 | NA | NA | TRBV6-2/TRBV6-3
CAIRYGTGPSGELFF | TGTGCCATCAGATACGGGACAGGGCCATCCGGGGAGCTGTTTTTT | TRBJ2-2 | TRBD1 | many | TRBV10-3
CASSTLVGYGYTF | TGTGCCAGCAGTACCTTGGTAGGCTATGGCTACACCTTC | TRBJ1-2 | NA | once | TRBV2
CASSYGSAAILTDTQYF | TGTGCCAGCAGCTATGGATCTGCAGCGATACTCACAGATACGCAGTATTTT | TRBJ2-3 | NA | NA | TRBV5-8
CASSQSGSEETQYF | TGTGCCAGCAGCCAATCCGGGTCTGAAGAGACCCAGTACTTC | TRBJ2-5 | NA | few | TRBV4-2
CASSLGDGDQPQHF | TGTGCCAGCAGCTTGGGCGATGGGGATCAGCCCCAGCATTTT | TRBJ1-5 | NA | NA | TRBV5-8
CASSPRSFYNEQFF | TGTGCCAGCAGTCCACGGTCATTCTACAATGAGCAGTTCTTC | TRBJ2-1 | NA | NA | TRBV6-2/TRBV6-3
CASSPTPHLGNYGYTF | TGTGCCAGCAGTCCAACTCCCCATTTGGGCAACTATGGCTACACCTTC | TRBJ1-2 | NA | few | TRBV28
CAKGSTEAFF | TGTGCCAAGGGTAGCACTGAAGCTTTCTTT | TRBJ1-1 | NA | few | TRBV7-8
CASSSRGQASGANVLTF | TGTGCCAGCAGCTCGCGGGGACAGGCCTCTGGGGCCAACGTCCTGACTTTC | TRBJ2-6 | TRBD1 | few | TRBV5-4
CSATLDKSAGYTF | TGCAGCGCCACCCTGGACAAAAGTGCCGGCTACACCTTC | TRBJ1-2 | NA | many | TRBV29-1
CASSLERYNEQFF | TGCGCCAGCAGCTTGGAGCGGTACAATGAGCAGTTCTTC | TRBJ2-1 | NA | many | TRBV7-2
CASSQAVTSYNEQFF | TGTGCCAGCAGCCAAGCGGTTACCTCCTACAATGAGCAGTTCTTC | TRBJ2-1 | NA | NA | TRBV4-2
CATRSLAQETQYF | TGTGCCACCCGTAGTTTGGCCCAAGAGACCCAGTACTTC | TRBJ2-5 | NA | many | TRBV6-6
CASSWDTLETQYF | TGCGCCAGCAGCTGGGACACTTTAGAGACCCAGTACTTC | TRBJ2-5 | NA | few | TRBV5-1
CSARVVARTQYF | TGCAGTGCTAGAGTCGTTGCCAGAACTCAGTATTTT | TRBJ2-3 | NA | NA | TRBV20-1
CSVGNRGKTGELFF | TGCAGCGTTGGGAACAGGGGGAAGACCGGGGAGCTGTTTTTT | TRBJ2-2 | TRBD1 | NA | TRBV29-1
CASSFREGHEQYF | TGTGCCAGCAGCTTTCGAGAGGGGCACGAGCAGTACTTC | TRBJ2-7 | NA | few | TRBV12-3/TRBV12-4
CSARDRLRGNTEAFF | TGCAGTGCTAGAGATCGCCTCAGAGGCAACACTGAAGCTTTCTTT | TRBJ1-1 | NA | few | TRBV20-1
CASSSGGVGETQYF | TGTGCCAGCAGTTCGGGGGGGGTTGGGGAGACCCAGTACTTC | TRBJ2-5 | TRBD2 | NA | TRBV28
CAISAGTVTGELFF | TGTGCCATCAGTGCCGGGACAGTCACCGGGGAGCTGTTTTTT | TRBJ2-2 | TRBD1 | NA | TRBV10-3
CASSLASITGASTEAFF | TGCGCCAGCAGCTTGGCAAGTATAACAGGAGCGAGCACTGAAGCTTTCTTT | TRBJ1-1 | NA | NA | TRBV5-1
CASSPGTGGLFF | TGTGCCAGCAGCCCAGGGACAGGGGGTTTGTTTTTT | TRBJ1-4 | TRBD1 | NA | TRBV7-6
CASSGGTSPKVSYNEQFF | TGTGCCAGCAGCGGGGGGACTAGCCCCAAAGTTTCCTACAATGAGCAGTTCTTC | TRBJ2-1 | TRBD2 | many | TRBV11-2
CASSQESASRDTQYF | TGCGCCAGCAGCCAAGAGAGCGCTAGCAGAGATACGCAGTATTTT | TRBJ2-3 | NA | few | TRBV4-1
CSVPVLGVQYF | TGCAGCGTCCCTGTTCTGGGTGTCCAGTACTTC | TRBJ2-5 | NA | few | TRBV29-1
CATRPDGNYGYTF | TGTGCCACCAGACCGGACGGTAACTATGGCTACACCTTC | TRBJ1-2 | NA | NA | TRBV24-1
CASSLGQAFRYGELFF | TGTGCCAGCAGCTTAGGACAGGCCTTCCGATACGGGGAGCTGTTTTTT | TRBJ2-2 | TRBD1 | few | TRBV5-5
CASSRDRVQETQYF | TGTGCCAGCAGCCGGGACAGAGTCCAAGAGACCCAGTACTTC | TRBJ2-5 | TRBD1 | NA | TRBV28
CSARGPYSGELFF | TGCAGTGCTAGAGGTCCCTATTCCGGGGAGCTGTTTTTT | TRBJ2-2 | NA | few | TRBV20-1
CASRPLAAMGETQYF | TGCGCCAGCAGACCCCTAGCGGCTATGGGTGAGACCCAGTACTTC | TRBJ2-5 | TRBD2 | NA | TRBV5-1
CSAPELAGSYNEQFF | TGCAGTGCGCCGGAGCTAGCGGGATCCTACAATGAGCAGTTCTTC | TRBJ2-1 | TRBD2 | few | TRBV20-1